Below, 17 T cell receptor beta chains from the same sample are listed, as sequenced in a study of blood T cells in healthy people across ages. For the second PCR, which ran for roughly 6 to 12 cycles, a sample-barcoded 5' primer and a J-beta primer mix were used. TCRdb reprocessed the 5' RACE reads via MiXCR and lists one record per CDR3 protein. The table lists 700,000 or so distinct CDR3 sequences, approximately 22% of them singletons, with around a fifth in the top ten. Input material: blood. These receptors originate from a man aged 65 to 85 in good health.

This clonotype was detected ten times or more. The chain links TRBV29-1 to TRBJ2-5, with TRBD1 as a possible D gene (6 bases). V was shortened by 6 bases and J by 5 bases, with 25 bases between the two germline ends. The CDR3 extends over 16 amino acids. Germline V gene data show CDR1 as SQVTM and CDR2 as ANQGSEA. The CDR3 DNA reads TGCAGCGTCGGAGGACAGACCAACCTTCGAGGGGAGACCCAGTACTTC. Amino acid sequence: CSVGGQTNLRGETQYF.

The chain couples TRBV7-9 to TRBJ1-2; 9 nucleotides align to TRBD1. The V gene's germline CDR1 is SEHNR and CDR2 FQNEAQ (reference sequence). The CDR3 length is 15 residues. V was pared by 0 bases and J by 6 bases, with 5 bases of the junction left unmatched. DNA of the CDR3: TGTGCCAGCAGCTTAGCGGAGGGACAGGGCAATGGCTACACCTTC. Its protein product is CASSLAEGQGNGYTF.

This clonotype was seen once. The chain carries TRBV2 and TRBJ2-7; 8 bases map to TRBD2. Looked up from germline, CDR1 is SNHLY and CDR2 is FYNNEI. The CDR3 spans 13 residues. Unmatched junction bases numbered 4, after V lost 6 bases and J lost 3 bases. The CDR3 DNA follows: TGTGCCAGCAGCGGACTAGCTGACTACGAGCAGTACGTC. It encodes CASSGLADYEQYV.

The chain combines TRBV16 with TRBJ1-6; D possibly corresponds to TRBD1 (5 bases). The CDR3 has 15 amino acids. Germline values: CDR1 KGHSY, CDR2 FQNENV. Trimming stripped 0 bases from V and 7 bases from J, with 10 bases between. The chain's CDR3 is CASSQSVQGNSPLHF. The CDR3 nucleotides are TGTGCCAGCAGCCAATCGGTCCAGGGCAATTCACCCCTCCACTTT.

This clonotype was observed a few times. This chain joins TRBV5-5 and TRBJ1-5; TRBD1 is a possible D gene (5 bases). Germline CDR1 reads SGHKS; CDR2 reads YYEKEE (reference sequence). The CDR3 covers 14 residues. Trimming took off 2 bases at V and 6 bases at J, with 12 bases between the two ends. The chain's CDR3 is CASSFQGAGQPQHF. For the CDR3, the DNA is TGTGCCAGCAGCTTTCAAGGGGCCGGTCAGCCCCAGCATTTT.

The genes are TRBV2 and TRBJ1-6, with D unclear. The CDR3 sequence is 12 residues long. V was cut by 5 bases and J by 7 bases, with 6 bases left in between. Germline V gene lookup returns CDR1 SNHLY and CDR2 FYNNEI. As DNA, the CDR3 is TGTGCCAGCAGTAACTCGAATTCACCCCTCCACTTT. It encodes CASSNSNSPLHF.

The CDR3 loop is CASSQEGRGDTIYF. The CDR3 region has the DNA TGCGCCAGCAGCCAAGAGGGCAGGGGAGACACCATATATTTT. The chain carries TRBV4-3 and TRBJ1-3; weak D call: TRBD1 (6 bases). Germline CDR1 and CDR2: LGHNA and YSLEER. The ends were cut back, 0 bases at V and 8 bases at J, with 11 bases in the middle. The CDR3 has 14 amino acids.

V is TRBV12-3 or TRBV12-4 and J is TRBJ1-3; no firm D call. The V end was cut by 6 bases, the J end by 0 bases, with 9 bases between. The CDR3 extends over 14 amino acids. The CDR3 DNA sequence: TGTGCCAGCAGAGAGGCTCTCTCTGGAAACACCATATATTTT. This translates into CASREALSGNTIYF.

The chain has TRBV5-1 and TRBJ2-3, with 10 bases identical to TRBD1. Germline CDR1 and CDR2: SGHRS and YFSETQ. V shed 4 bases, J shed 3 bases, and the junction held 8 bases outside the gene matches. The CDR3 runs to 16 residues. CDR3 sequence reads: CASSHMTGGSTDTQYF. The CDR3 DNA reads TGCGCCAGCAGCCACATGACAGGGGGCAGTACAGATACGCAGTATTTT.

The chain recombines TRBV7-9 with TRBJ2-5; D is unresolved. Germline CDR1 and CDR2: SEHNR and FQNEAQ (reference sequence). With 2 bases removed from V and 2 bases from J, the gap between germline ends came to 12 bases. CDR3 length: 15 residues. CDR3 sequence reads: CASSLHAMGQETQYF. CDR3 sequence (DNA): TGTGCCAGCAGCTTACACGCAATGGGTCAAGAGACCCAGTACTTC.

The chain couples TRBV7-8 to TRBJ1-1; 7 bases line up with TRBD1. V shed 5 bases, J shed 3 bases, and the junction held 3 bases outside the gene matches. The CDR3 length is 13 residues. Per the germline V gene, CDR1 is SGHVS and CDR2 is FQNEAQ. The CDR3 loop reads CASSQGGDTEAFF. The CDR3 DNA reads as TGTGCCAGCAGCCAGGGGGGGGACACTGAAGCTTTCTTT.

This clonotype was seen a handful of times. The chain couples TRBV29-1 to TRBJ2-2, with TRBD1 identical over 9 bases. V was pared by 8 bases and J by 6 bases, with 10 bases of the junction left unmatched. Germline V gene data show CDR1 as SQVTM and CDR2 as ANQGSEA. The CDR3 spans 14 residues. The CDR3 loop reads CSFSGTGTPGELFF. The CDR3 DNA follows: TGCAGCTTCAGCGGGACAGGGACCCCCGGGGAGCTGTTTTTT.

The gene calls are TRBV5-6 and TRBJ2-7; 7 nucleotides agree with TRBD1. The V segment lost 5 bases and the J segment 0 bases; nucleotides outside the gene matches: 8. The CDR3 is made up of 15 amino acids. Germline V gene lookup returns CDR1 SGHDT and CDR2 YYEEEE. CDR3 DNA: TGTGCCAGCAGTGAACAGGGGATGAGCTCCTACGAGCAGTACTTC. As protein: CASSEQGMSSYEQYF.

For the CDR3, the DNA is TGTGCCAGCAGCCAAATAGGGGGGGCCACTGAAGCTTTCTTT. It codes for CASSQIGGATEAFF. The chain is built from TRBV4-2 and TRBJ1-1, with D tentatively TRBD1 (6 bases). This CDR3 spans 14 amino acids. Germline assignment: CDR1 LGHNA and CDR2 YNFKEQ. The V end lost 2 bases, the J end lost 4 bases, and 11 bases lay between the germline ends.

The V call is TRBV4-1, the J call TRBJ2-7; D is undetermined. V dropped 3 bases and J dropped 6 bases, with 9 bases sitting between them. The length of the CDR3 is 12 residues. Per germline, CDR1 MGHRA and CDR2 YSYEKL. CDR3 bases: TGCGCCAGCAGCCACGTCAAGATCGAGCAGTACTTC. This gives the protein CASSHVKIEQYF.

A few counts support this clonotype. This chain connects TRBV12-3 or TRBV12-4 to TRBJ1-2; 9 nucleotides align to TRBD1. This CDR3 has 15 residues. V lost 4 bases to trimming and J lost 2 bases; unmatched junction nucleotides: 5. As DNA, the CDR3 is TGTGCCAGCAGTTACACAGGGGGCACCAACTATGGCTACACCTTC. It encodes CASSYTGGTNYGYTF.

This clonotype has a handful of counts. The junction departs from germline at one end; a sequencing error may be responsible. The chain couples TRBV11-2 to TRBJ2-7; tentatively, D is TRBD2 (6 bases). This CDR3 spans 18 amino acids. Germline V CDR1 and CDR2: SGHAT, FQNNGV. The CDR3 nucleotides are TGTGCCAGCAGCTTTTTCTGGGACTCTATGGACCCCCGCTACGAGCAGCACTTC. Translated, it gives CASSFFWDSMDPRYEQHF.